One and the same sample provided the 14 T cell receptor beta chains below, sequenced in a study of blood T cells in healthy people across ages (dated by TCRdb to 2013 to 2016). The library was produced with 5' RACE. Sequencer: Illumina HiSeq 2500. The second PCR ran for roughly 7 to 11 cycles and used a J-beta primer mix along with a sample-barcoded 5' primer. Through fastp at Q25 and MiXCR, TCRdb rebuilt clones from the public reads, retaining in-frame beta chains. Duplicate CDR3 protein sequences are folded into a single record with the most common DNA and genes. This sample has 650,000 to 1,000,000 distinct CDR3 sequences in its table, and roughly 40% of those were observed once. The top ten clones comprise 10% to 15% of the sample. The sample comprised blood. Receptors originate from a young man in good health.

The CDR3 here is CASSLLGPSYNEQFF. The CDR3 DNA is TGTGCCAGCAGCTTACTAGGACCCTCCTACAATGAGCAGTTCTTC. The chain is built from TRBV7-2 and TRBJ2-1, with D hard to call. Trimming removed 2 bases from V and 0 bases from J, with 8 bases in between. This CDR3 region has 15 residues. Germline assignment: CDR1 SGHTA and CDR2 FQGNSA.

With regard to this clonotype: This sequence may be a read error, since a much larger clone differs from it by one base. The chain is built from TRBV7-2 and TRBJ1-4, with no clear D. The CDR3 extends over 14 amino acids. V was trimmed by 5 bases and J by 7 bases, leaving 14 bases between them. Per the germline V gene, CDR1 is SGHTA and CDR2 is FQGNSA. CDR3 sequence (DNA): TGTGCCAGCAGCCGCGAGGAGGAAGCTGAAAAACTGTTTTTT. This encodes CASSREEEAEKLFF.

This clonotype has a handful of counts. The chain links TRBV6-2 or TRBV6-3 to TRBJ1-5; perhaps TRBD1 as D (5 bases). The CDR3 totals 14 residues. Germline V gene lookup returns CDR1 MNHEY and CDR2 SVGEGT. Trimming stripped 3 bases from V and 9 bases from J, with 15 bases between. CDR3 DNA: TGTGCCAGCAGTTATTCGGGGGTAGGGTGGCCCCAGCATTTT. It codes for CASSYSGVGWPQHF.

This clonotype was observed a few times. CDR3 loop: CASSLADYTDTQYF. The CDR3 DNA reads TGTGCCAGCAGTTTAGCGGACTACACAGATACGCAGTATTTT. The chain recombines TRBV12-3 or TRBV12-4 with TRBJ2-3; D may be TRBD2 (6 bases). Trimming left V 0 bases short and J 2 bases short, with 6 bases between. There are 14 residues in the CDR3.

In DNA form, the CDR3 reads TGTGCCAGCAGCCAAGATGTTTTCCAGGGCCGGAACTATGGCTACACCTTC. Residues: CASSQDVFQGRNYGYTF. The chain is built from TRBV3-1 and TRBJ1-2; tentative D call: TRBD1 (5 bases). This CDR3 comprises 17 residues. Germline loops: CDR1 LGHDT, CDR2 YNNKEL (reference sequence). Trimming left V 0 bases short and J 2 bases short, with 16 bases between.

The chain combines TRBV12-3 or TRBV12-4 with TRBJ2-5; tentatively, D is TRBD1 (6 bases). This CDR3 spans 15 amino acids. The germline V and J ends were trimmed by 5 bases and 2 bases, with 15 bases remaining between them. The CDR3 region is CASSPWGQSQETQYF. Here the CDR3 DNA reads TGTGCCAGCAGTCCGTGGGGGCAATCTCAAGAGACCCAGTACTTC.

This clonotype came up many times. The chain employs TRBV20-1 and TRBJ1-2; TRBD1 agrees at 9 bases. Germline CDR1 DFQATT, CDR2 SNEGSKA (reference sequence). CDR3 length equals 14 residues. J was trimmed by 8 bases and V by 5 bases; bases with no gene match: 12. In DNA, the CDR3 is TGCAGTGCTCCCGCGACAGGGGGATATCGCGGCTACACCTTC. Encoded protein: CSAPATGGYRGYTF.

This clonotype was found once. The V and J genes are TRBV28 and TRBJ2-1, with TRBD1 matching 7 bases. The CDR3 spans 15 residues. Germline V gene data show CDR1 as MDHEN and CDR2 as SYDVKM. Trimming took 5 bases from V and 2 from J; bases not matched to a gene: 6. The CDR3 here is CASSNAGGTYNEQFF. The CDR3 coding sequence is TGTGCCAGCAGTAACGCAGGGGGAACCTACAATGAGCAGTTCTTC.

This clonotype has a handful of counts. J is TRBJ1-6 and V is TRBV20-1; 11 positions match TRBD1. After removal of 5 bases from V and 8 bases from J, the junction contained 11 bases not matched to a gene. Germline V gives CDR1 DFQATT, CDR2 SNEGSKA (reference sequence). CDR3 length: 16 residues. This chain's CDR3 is CSAQDQDRGLYSPLHF. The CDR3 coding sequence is TGCAGTGCTCAGGACCAGGACAGGGGGCTTTATTCACCCCTCCACTTT.

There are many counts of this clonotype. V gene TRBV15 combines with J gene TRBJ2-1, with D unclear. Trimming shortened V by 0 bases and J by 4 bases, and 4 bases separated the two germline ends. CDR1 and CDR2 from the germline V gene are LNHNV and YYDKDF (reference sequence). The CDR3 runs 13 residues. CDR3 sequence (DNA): TGTGCCACCAGCAGAGAACAATACAATGAGCAGTTCTTC. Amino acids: CATSREQYNEQFF.

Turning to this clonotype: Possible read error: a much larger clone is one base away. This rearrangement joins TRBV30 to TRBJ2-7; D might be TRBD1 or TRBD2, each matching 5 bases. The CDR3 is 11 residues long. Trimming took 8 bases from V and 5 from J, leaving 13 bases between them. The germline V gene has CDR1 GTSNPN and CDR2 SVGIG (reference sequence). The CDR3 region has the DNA TGTGCCGGGACGGTCGGTAACGAGCAGTACTTC. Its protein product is CAGTVGNEQYF.

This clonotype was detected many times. The CDR3 bases are TGTGCCAGCAGCTTGGCCAGTAGCAATCAGCCCCAGCATTTT. Translated, it gives CASSLASSNQPQHF. The V gene is TRBV5-6, the J gene TRBJ1-5, with unresolved D. V lost 0 bases and J lost 0, with 4 bases in between. Germline V lookup: CDR1 SGHDT, CDR2 YYEEEE. CDR3 length: 14 amino acids.

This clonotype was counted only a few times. The CDR3 DNA reads as TGCAGTGCGGTAGCGGGGGGGTTCCAAGAGACCCAGTACTTC. This codes for CSAVAGGFQETQYF. J is TRBJ2-5 and V is TRBV20-1; 11 bases match TRBD2. The germline V gene has CDR1 DFQATT and CDR2 SNEGSKA (reference sequence). This CDR3 is built from 14 residues. J was trimmed by 1 base and V by 6 bases; bases with no gene match: 4.

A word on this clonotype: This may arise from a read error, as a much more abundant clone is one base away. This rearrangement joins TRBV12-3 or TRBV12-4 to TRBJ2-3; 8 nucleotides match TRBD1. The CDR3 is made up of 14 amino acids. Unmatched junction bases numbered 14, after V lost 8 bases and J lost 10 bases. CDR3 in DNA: TGTGCCAGCCTCGGGACGGAACAGGGGGATGCGCAGTATTTT. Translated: CASLGTEQGDAQYF.